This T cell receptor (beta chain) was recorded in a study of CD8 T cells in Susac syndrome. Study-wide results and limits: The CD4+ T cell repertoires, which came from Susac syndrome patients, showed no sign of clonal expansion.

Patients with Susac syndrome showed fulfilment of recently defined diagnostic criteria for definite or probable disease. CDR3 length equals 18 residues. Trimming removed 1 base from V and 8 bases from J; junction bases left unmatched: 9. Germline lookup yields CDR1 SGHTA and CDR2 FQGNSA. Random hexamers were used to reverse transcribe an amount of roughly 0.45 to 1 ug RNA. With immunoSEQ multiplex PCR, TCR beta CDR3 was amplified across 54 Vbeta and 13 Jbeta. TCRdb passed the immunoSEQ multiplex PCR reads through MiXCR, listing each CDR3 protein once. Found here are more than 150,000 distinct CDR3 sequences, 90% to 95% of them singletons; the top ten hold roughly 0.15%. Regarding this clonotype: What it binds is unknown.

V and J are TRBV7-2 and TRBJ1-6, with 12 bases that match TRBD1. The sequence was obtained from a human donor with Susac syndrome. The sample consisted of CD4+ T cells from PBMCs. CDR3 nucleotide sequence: TGTGCCAGCAGCTTAGTCCTAGGGACAGGGGGCGAGGATTCACCCCTCCACTTT. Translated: CASSLVLGTGGEDSPLHF.